This T cell receptor beta chain was sequenced for a study of human T cells and chemical hapten exposure. Time point specified: patch test 1, 2 weeks after DPC sensitization. Treatment in this sample: therapeutic diphenylcyclopropenone sensitization with weekly scalp DPC. TCRdb reprocessed the RACE reads with MiXCR, giving one entry per CDR3 protein. The top ten clones hold about 1.7% of a sample with around 160,000 distinct CDR3 sequences, about 14% of them seen once. This clonotype came up many times. Sample: whole blood, taken in connection with sensitization to the hapten diphenylcyclopropenone (DPC). The TCR sequence derives from a woman in her twenties or thirties with alopecia areata. Some clones in this sample may be carry-over from other donors' samples.

The CDR3 reads CSARPLSIRNTNSYEQYF. CDR3 nucleotides: TGCAGTGCTAGACCCCTCAGTATCCGGAACACAAACTCCTACGAGCAGTACTTC. The rearrangement joins TRBV20-1 to TRBJ2-7; D ambiguous. V lost 2 bases and J 0 bases, leaving 23 bases between the germline ends. CDR1 is DFQATT, CDR2 SNEGSKA, per germline (reference sequence). This CDR3 has 18 residues.